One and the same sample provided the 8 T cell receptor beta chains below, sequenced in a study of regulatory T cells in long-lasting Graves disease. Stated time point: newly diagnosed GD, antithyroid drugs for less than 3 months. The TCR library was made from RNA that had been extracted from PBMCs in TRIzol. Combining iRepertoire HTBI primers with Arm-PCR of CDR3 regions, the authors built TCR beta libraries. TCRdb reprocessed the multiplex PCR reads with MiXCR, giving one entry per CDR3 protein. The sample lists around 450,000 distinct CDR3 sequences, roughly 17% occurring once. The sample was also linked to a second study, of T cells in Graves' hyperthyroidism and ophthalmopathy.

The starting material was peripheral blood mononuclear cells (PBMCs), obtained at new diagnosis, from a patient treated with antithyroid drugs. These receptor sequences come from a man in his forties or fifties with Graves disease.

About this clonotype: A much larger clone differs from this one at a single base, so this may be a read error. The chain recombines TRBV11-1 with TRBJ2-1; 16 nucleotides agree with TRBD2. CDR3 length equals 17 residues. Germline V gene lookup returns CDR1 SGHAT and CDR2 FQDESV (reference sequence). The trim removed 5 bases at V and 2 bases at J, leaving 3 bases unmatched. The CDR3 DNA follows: TGTGCCAGCAGCAGGGGACTAGCGGGAGGGCCCTACAATGAGCAGTTCTTC. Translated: CASSRGLAGGPYNEQFF.

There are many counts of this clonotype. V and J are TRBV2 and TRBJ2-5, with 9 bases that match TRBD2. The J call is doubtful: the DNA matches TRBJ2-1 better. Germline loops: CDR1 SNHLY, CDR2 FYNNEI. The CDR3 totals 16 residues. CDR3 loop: CASSGESGRTGNEQFF. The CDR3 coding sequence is TGTGCCAGCAGCGGGGAAAGCGGGAGGACGGGGAATGAGCAGTTCTTC.

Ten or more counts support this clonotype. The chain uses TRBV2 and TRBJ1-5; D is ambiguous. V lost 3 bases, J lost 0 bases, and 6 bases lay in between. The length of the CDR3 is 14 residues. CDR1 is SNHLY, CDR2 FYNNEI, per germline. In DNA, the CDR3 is TGTGCCAGCAGTGACCGCAGTAGCAATCAGCCCCAGCATTTT. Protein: CASSDRSSNQPQHF.

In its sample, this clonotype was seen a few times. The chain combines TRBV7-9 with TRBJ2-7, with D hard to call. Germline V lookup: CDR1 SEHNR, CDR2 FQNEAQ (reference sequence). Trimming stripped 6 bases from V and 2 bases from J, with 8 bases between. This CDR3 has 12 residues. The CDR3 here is CASRGITYEQYF. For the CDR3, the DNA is TGTGCCAGCAGGGGGATTACCTACGAGCAGTACTTC.

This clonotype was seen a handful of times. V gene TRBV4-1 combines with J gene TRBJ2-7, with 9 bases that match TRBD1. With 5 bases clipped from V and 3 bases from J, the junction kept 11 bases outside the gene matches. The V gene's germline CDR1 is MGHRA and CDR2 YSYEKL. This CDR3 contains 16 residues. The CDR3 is CASSSHPQGANYEQYF. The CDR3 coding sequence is TGCGCCAGCAGCTCCCACCCACAGGGGGCGAACTACGAGCAGTACTTC.

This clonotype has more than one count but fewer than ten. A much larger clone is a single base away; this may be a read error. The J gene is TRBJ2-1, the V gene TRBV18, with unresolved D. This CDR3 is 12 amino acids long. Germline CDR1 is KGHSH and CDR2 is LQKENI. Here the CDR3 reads CTTSHSDNEQFF. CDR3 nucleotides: TGTACCACATCACACTCCGACAATGAGCAGTTCTTC.

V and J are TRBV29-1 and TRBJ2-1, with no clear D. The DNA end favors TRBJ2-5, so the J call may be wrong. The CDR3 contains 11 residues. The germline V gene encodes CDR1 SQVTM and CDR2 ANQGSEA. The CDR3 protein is CSVQVGETQYF. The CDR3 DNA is TGCAGCGTCCAGGTCGGGGAGACCCAGTACTTC.

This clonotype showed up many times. The CDR3 loop is CSVDIMGRLNEQFF. The CDR3 coding sequence is TGCAGTGTTGATATTATGGGCCGTCTCAATGAGCAGTTCTTC. The chain joins TRBV20-1 to TRBJ2-1; D not resolved. The V and J ends lost 7 bases and 6 bases respectively, with 19 bases between them. Per the germline V gene, CDR1 is DFQATT and CDR2 is SNEGSKA (reference sequence). CDR3 length: 14 residues.